The 8 T cell receptor beta chains reported below all come from one sample, sequenced in a study of vaccination and CD4 T cells after COVID-19. No antigen is known for these receptors. Cultured CD4+ T-cell DNA underwent Oncomine TCR Beta short-read sequencing. TCRdb reprocessed the PCR reads with MiXCR, giving one entry per CDR3 protein. The data show some 17,000 distinct CDR3 sequences, with roughly three fifths seen just once and roughly 5% held by the top ten. Indicated treatment: roughly nine-day PBMC culture with coronavirus spike peptide pools or control peptides (ViraFEST assay). The sequencing here drew on CD4+ T cells from blood, cultured in vitro, taken after SARS-CoV-2 vaccination. The receptors come from a human donor who had recovered from COVID-19.

V usage is TRBV6-2 or TRBV6-3 and J usage is TRBJ1-2; D might be TRBD1 (5 bases). The V gene's germline CDR1 is MNHEY and CDR2 SVGEGT. There are 16 residues in the CDR3. V lost 6 bases and J lost 7, with 24 bases in between. CDR3 residues: CASREGMNRKIGGYTF. DNA of the CDR3: TGTGCCAGCAGGGAGGGTATGAACAGGAAGATTGGTGGCTACACCTTC.

The gene calls are TRBV20-1 and TRBJ2-1, with D perhaps TRBD2 (6 bases). Germline V gene sequence: CDR1 DFQATT, CDR2 SNEGSKA (reference sequence). V gave up 0 bases and J gave up 7 bases, with 16 bases separating them. This CDR3 spans 15 amino acids. CDR3 loop: CSARDRLRGGNEQFF. The CDR3, as DNA: TGCAGTGCTAGAGATCGGTTACGGGGAGGTAATGAGCAGTTCTTC.

J is TRBJ2-1 and V is TRBV9; weak D call: TRBD2 (6 bases). The CDR3 is made up of 15 amino acids. CDR1 is SGDLS and CDR2 is YYNGEE in the germline V gene. Trimming removed 3 bases from V and 0 bases from J, with 10 bases in between. CDR3 sequence: CASSASARSYNEQFF. CDR3 sequence (DNA): TGTGCCAGCAGCGCTAGCGCCCGCTCCTACAATGAGCAGTTCTTC.

V gene TRBV19 combines with J gene TRBJ1-1; unclear D gene. This CDR3 region has 14 residues. Germline V gene sequence: CDR1 LNHDA, CDR2 SQIVND (reference sequence). The germline V and J ends were trimmed by 0 bases and 7 bases, with 12 bases remaining between them. The CDR3 DNA reads as TGTGCCAGTAGTATAGATGAAGGGCGAAGTGAAGCTTTCTTT. It translates to CASSIDEGRSEAFF.

This CDR3 reads CASSFRGNTGELFF. In nucleotides, the CDR3 is TGTGCCAGCAGCTTTAGGGGGAACACCGGGGAGCTGTTTTTT. The chain recombines TRBV7-3 with TRBJ2-2; D may be TRBD1 (5 bases). CDR3 size: 14 residues. Germline V gene sequence: CDR1 SGHTA, CDR2 FQGTGA. The V and J ends lost 3 bases and 1 base respectively, with 6 bases between them.

This sequence joins TRBV6-1 and TRBJ2-3, with D maybe TRBD2 (6 bases). The V gene lost 5 bases and the J gene lost 4 bases, with 13 bases spanning the gap. Looked up from germline, CDR1 is MNHNS and CDR2 is SASEGT. There are 14 residues in the CDR3. CDR3 amino acids: CASSRRGSSDTQYF. CDR3 sequence (DNA): TGTGCCAGCAGTCGACGGGGGTCGTCAGATACGCAGTATTTT.

The chain is built from TRBV21-1 and TRBJ2-7; the tabulated D call, TRBD1, remains unverified against the DNA. TRBV21-1 is annotated as a pseudogene. The CDR3 sequence is 15 residues long. This CDR3 reads CASSAFRDTSYEQYF. The DNA for the CDR3 is TGTGCCAGCAGCGCCTTCCGGGACACTTCCTACGAGCAGTACTTC.

The chain combines TRBV11-3 with TRBJ1-2; TRBD1 matches 8 bases. Germline-derived CDR1 and CDR2 are SGHNT and YENEEA. The CDR3 consists of 16 residues. V trimming: 0 bases; J trimming: 8 bases; junction bases outside the gene matches: 11. CDR3 bases: TGTGCCAGCAGCTTAGACCTGACAGGGGCCATTTTAGGCTACACCTTC. It translates to CASSLDLTGAILGYTF.